This TCR beta chain was retrieved from a study of T cells after yellow fever vaccination. The overall study: Those fractions that held only low numbers of cells were prepared using the SMART-Seq v4 Ultra Low Input RNA kit.

Trimming removed 8 bases from V and 5 bases from J; junction bases left unmatched: 10. The CDR3 has 14 residues. Template-switching 5'RACE yielded the TCR cDNA; a universal primer site and UMIs were added in the process. TCRdb reprocessed the 5' RACE reads via MiXCR and lists one record per CDR3 protein. The table has about 340,000 distinct CDR3 sequences, about 4% seen once. This clonotype was counted ten times or more. Source: PBMCs, taken 5 days after the yellow fever booster vaccination. The sequence derives from a man between 18 and 29 years old who received the YFV17D yellow fever vaccine. This chain links TRBV12-3 or TRBV12-4 with TRBJ2-5, with TRBD1 identical over 8 bases. Written as DNA, the CDR3 is TGTGCCAGCGCTCCGACAGGGGCGAGGGAGACCCAGTACTTC. As protein: CASAPTGARETQYF.